This record looks at one T cell receptor beta chain sequence and its context. Its antigen is as yet unknown. These data originate in a study of OX40 agonist ivuxolimab in advanced cancers. Turning to the study itself: The dose-escalation group included hepatocellular carcinoma, melanoma, renal cell carcinoma and head and neck cancer. Aged roughly 20 to 85 with a mean of roughly 65 years, they were 82.7% male. Study-level results: Several nonresponders also turned out to have low normalized T-cell clonal expansion.

CDR1 and CDR2 (germline): SQVTM, ANQGSEA. Trimming removed 7 bases at V and 6 bases at J, with 22 bases between. CDR3 length equals 15 residues. Repertoires were generated with immunoSEQ multiplex PCR, while TCRdb's copy carries only in-frame clones and drops some. The table has some 64,000 clones, around 90% seen once. The rearrangement uses TRBV29-1 and TRBJ2-1; tentative D call: TRBD1 (5 bases). This clonotype originated in an adult with an advanced solid tumor such as melanoma, head and neck, liver or kidney cancer. Sequencing was performed on CD4+ or CD8+ T cells sorted from blood, taken in a trial of the OX40 agonist ivuxolimab. CDR3: CSADRTTSPSNEQFF. The DNA of the CDR3 is TGCAGCGCCGATCGGACAACCTCCCCCTCCAATGAGCAGTTCTTC.